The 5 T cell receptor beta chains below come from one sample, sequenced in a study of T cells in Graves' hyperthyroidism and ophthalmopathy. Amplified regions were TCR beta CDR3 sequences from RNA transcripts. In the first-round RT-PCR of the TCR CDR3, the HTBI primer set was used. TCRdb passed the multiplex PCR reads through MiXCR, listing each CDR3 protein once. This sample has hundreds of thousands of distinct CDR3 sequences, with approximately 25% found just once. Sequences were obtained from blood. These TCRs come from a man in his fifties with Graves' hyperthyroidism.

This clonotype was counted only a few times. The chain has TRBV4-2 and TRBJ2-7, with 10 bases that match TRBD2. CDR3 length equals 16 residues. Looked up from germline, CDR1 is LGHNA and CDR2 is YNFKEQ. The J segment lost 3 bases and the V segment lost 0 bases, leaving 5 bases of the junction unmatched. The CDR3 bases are TGTGCCAGCAGCCAAGAGCCTAGCGGGAGTCTCTACGAGCAGTACTTC. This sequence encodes CASSQEPSGSLYEQYF.

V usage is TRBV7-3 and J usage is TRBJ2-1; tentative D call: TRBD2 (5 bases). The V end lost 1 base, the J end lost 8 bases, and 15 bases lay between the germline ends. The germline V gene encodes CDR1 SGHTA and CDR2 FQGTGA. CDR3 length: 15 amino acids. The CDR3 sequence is CASSLIGGGLYEQFF. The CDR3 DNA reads TGTGCCAGCAGCTTAATCGGAGGAGGACTGTATGAGCAGTTCTTC.

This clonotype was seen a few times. The CDR3 protein is CASSKRLGTSATDTQYF. The CDR3 DNA reads TGTGCCAGCAGTAAACGACTAGGGACTAGCGCCACAGATACGCAGTATTTT. The V call is TRBV6-2 or TRBV6-3, the J call TRBJ2-3, with 10 nucleotides matching TRBD2. This CDR3 region has 17 residues. CDR1 and CDR2 (germline): MNHEY, SVGEGT. V dropped 5 bases and J dropped 2; count of bases not matched to a gene: 10.

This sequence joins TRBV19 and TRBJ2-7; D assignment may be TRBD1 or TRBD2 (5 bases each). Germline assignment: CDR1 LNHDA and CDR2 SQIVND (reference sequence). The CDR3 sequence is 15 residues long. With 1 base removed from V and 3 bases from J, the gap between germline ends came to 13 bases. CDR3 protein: CASSIGPGRNYEQYF. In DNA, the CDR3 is TGTGCCAGTAGTATAGGACCGGGACGCAACTACGAGCAGTACTTC.

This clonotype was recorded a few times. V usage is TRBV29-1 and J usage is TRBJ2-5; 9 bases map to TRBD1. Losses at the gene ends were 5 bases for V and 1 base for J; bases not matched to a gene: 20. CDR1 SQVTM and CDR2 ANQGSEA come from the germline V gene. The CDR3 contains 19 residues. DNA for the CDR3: TGCAGCGTTTTGGTCCCCACGGGAACAGGGGGCTGGCTCCAAGAGACCCAGTACTTC. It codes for CSVLVPTGTGGWLQETQYF.